This is a list of T cell receptor beta chains from one sample in a study of T and B cells in COVID-19 patients. TCRdb fed the multiplex PCR reads into MiXCR, producing one record per CDR3 protein. The table has roughly 11,000 distinct CDR3 sequences, roughly 30% seen once; the top ten hold less than 35%. The sequenced material came from blood. The receptors were gathered from a human donor who had recovered from COVID-19. Each CDR3 is given with its conserved first and last residue. D genes are given only for firm matches. Size is stated for part of the rows, as once, few or many counts, or as a class when the clone is expanded.

v_call	cdr3_length	j_call	d_call	clone_size	cdr3_aa	cdr3_nt
TRBV12-3/TRBV12-4	13	TRBJ2-1	TRBD2	few	CATRLAWSNEQFF	TGTGCCACCAGACTAGCTTGGTCGAATGAGCAGTTCTTC
TRBV5-4	11	TRBJ2-5	-	few	CASSLEETQYF	TGTGCCAGCAGCTTGGAGGAGACCCAGTACTTC
TRBV5-4	17	TRBJ2-5	TRBD2	-	CASSSTTLAGGPETQYF	TGTGCCAGCAGCAGCACGACACTAGCGGGAGGGCCGGAGACCCAGTACTTC
TRBV19	16	TRBJ1-5	-	few	CASSISGGSGNQPQHF	TGTGCCAGTAGTATCTCTGGAGGAAGCGGAAATCAGCCCCAGCATTTT
TRBV5-4	18	TRBJ2-3	-	few	CASGPPGWGGSLTDTQYF	TGTGCCAGCGGACCTCCAGGTTGGGGCGGGTCTTTAACAGATACGCAGTATTTT
TRBV13	12	TRBJ2-7	-	few	CASSTQGYEQYF	TGTGCCAGCAGCACCCAGGGCTACGAGCAGTACTTC
TRBV19	12	TRBJ1-5	-	-	CASSIPDQPQHF	TGTGCCAGTAGTATACCTGATCAGCCCCAGCATTTT
TRBV6-1	11	TRBJ1-2	-	-	CASGDVGGYTF	TGTGCCAGCGGGGACGTAGGAGGCTACACCTTC
TRBV29-1	14	TRBJ1-4	-	medium-sized	CSVEPGLGDEKLFF	TGCAGCGTGGAACCGGGACTTGGCGATGAAAAACTGTTTTTT
TRBV19	15	TRBJ1-5	-	many	CASSILRFLNQPQHF	TGTGCCAGTAGTATTTTACGGTTCCTCAATCAGCCCCAGCATTTT
TRBV6-2/TRBV6-3	13	TRBJ2-2	-	medium-sized	CASRRQNTGELFF	TGTGCCAGCAGACGACAGAACACCGGGGAGCTGTTTTTT
TRBV18	12	TRBJ2-4	-	few	CASSPDRNIQYF	TGTGCCAGCTCACCGGACCGAAACATTCAGTACTTC
TRBV19	16	TRBJ2-2	TRBD1	-	CASSFTGTGYTGELFF	TGTGCCAGTAGTTTCACCGGGACAGGCTACACCGGGGAGCTGTTTTTT
TRBV6-1	15	TRBJ2-7	TRBD1	-	CASSFPGQGSYEQYF	TGTGCCAGCAGTTTTCCGGGACAGGGGTCCTACGAGCAGTACTTC
TRBV15	16	TRBJ2-1	TRBD1	many	CATSTGQGYMMNEQFF	TGTGCCACCAGCACCGGACAGGGATACATGATGAATGAGCAGTTCTTC
TRBV7-2	17	TRBJ1-1	TRBD1	-	CASSLRGGQGRLSEAFF	TGTGCCAGCAGCTTACGCGGGGGACAGGGACGTCTAAGTGAAGCTTTCTTT
TRBV15	18	TRBJ2-7	-	many	CATSRGGVMADGAGEQYF	TGTGCCACCAGCAGAGGTGGCGTGATGGCGGACGGGGCTGGCGAGCAGTACTTC
TRBV30	17	TRBJ2-7	TRBD1	-	CASSPGTGSSGTYEQYF	TGTGCCAGTAGTCCCGGGACAGGGTCTTCAGGGACCTACGAGCAGTACTTC
TRBV19	16	TRBJ2-2	TRBD2	medium-sized	CASSMGTSGGTGELFF	TGTGCCAGTAGCATGGGGACTAGCGGGGGCACCGGGGAGCTGTTTTTT
TRBV11-3	16	TRBJ2-5	TRBD2	medium-sized	CASSPTPSGAAETQYF	TGTGCCAGCAGCCCGACACCTAGCGGGGCGGCGGAGACCCAGTACTTC
TRBV7-9	15	TRBJ2-1	TRBD2	few	CASSPGLALYNEQFF	TGTGCCAGCAGCCCAGGACTAGCGCTCTACAATGAGCAGTTCTTC
TRBV12-3/TRBV12-4	15	TRBJ2-1	-	-	CASSPAYGIYNEQFF	TGTGCCAGCAGTCCCGCATATGGAATCTACAATGAGCAGTTCTTC
TRBV19	19	TRBJ2-1	TRBD2	medium-sized	CASSIAAGDSPSSYNEQFF	TGTGCCAGTAGTATAGCTGCGGGGGACTCTCCGAGCTCCTACAATGAGCAGTTCTTC
TRBV6-5	13	TRBJ2-7	TRBD1	many	CASSWDRGQWLDF	TGTGCCAGCAGTTGGGACAGGGGGCAATGGTTGGACTTC
TRBV19	11	TRBJ2-5	-	medium-sized	CASSGQETQYF	TGTGCCAGTAGTGGTCAAGAGACCCAGTACTTC
TRBV7-2	16	TRBJ2-1	TRBD1	-	CASSYPGQGASGEQFF	TGTGCCAGCAGCTATCCGGGACAGGGGGCGTCGGGTGAGCAGTTCTTC
TRBV12-3/TRBV12-4	13	TRBJ2-1	-	-	CASSSTEYNEQFF	TGTGCCAGCAGTTCCACGGAGTACAATGAGCAGTTCTTC
TRBV6-5	14	TRBJ1-2	-	few	CASSYRQTNYGYTF	TGTGCCAGCAGTTATCGTCAAACTAACTATGGCTACACCTTC
TRBV13	14	TRBJ2-7	-	-	CASSPGQRAGEQYF	TGTGCCAGCAGCCCCGGACAGAGGGCGGGCGAGCAGTACTTC
TRBV27	15	TRBJ2-2	-	few	CASSFFGRNTGELFF	TGTGCCAGCAGTTTCTTCGGGAGAAACACCGGGGAGCTGTTTTTT
TRBV15	18	TRBJ2-1	TRBD2	few	CATAGSGLAGETYNEQFF	TGTGCCACGGCGGGATCGGGACTAGCGGGAGAAACCTACAATGAGCAGTTCTTC
TRBV11-3	17	TRBJ2-3	-	medium-sized	CASSSWEDGGSTDTQYF	TGTGCCAGCAGCTCTTGGGAGGACGGAGGAAGCACAGATACGCAGTATTTT
TRBV6-2/TRBV6-3	23	TRBJ2-3	TRBD2	few	CASSYSEVGWASGRAGVTDTQYF	TGTGCCAGCAGTTACTCGGAGGTGGGATGGGCTAGCGGGAGGGCCGGGGTCACAGATACGCAGTATTTT
TRBV28	16	TRBJ2-7	TRBD1	-	CASSHFTGATYYEQYF	TGTGCCAGCAGTCACTTTACAGGGGCCACTTACTACGAGCAGTACTTC
TRBV12-3/TRBV12-4	16	TRBJ2-3	TRBD1	-	CASSLTGTGGTDTQYF	TGTGCCAGCAGTTTAACCGGGACAGGGGGCACAGATACGCAGTATTTT
TRBV19	14	TRBJ2-3	TRBD2	medium-sized	CASRREAGTDTQYF	TGTGCCAGTAGACGGGAGGCGGGCACAGATACGCAGTATTTT
TRBV6-5	15	TRBJ2-7	-	medium-sized	CASSYYPGGTYEQYF	TGTGCCAGCAGTTACTACCCCGGGGGCACCTACGAGCAGTACTTC
TRBV10-3	15	TRBJ2-2	TRBD1	few	CAISGGTGRTGELFF	TGTGCCATCAGTGGCGGGACAGGGAGGACCGGGGAGCTGTTTTTT
TRBV7-9	14	TRBJ2-1	TRBD2	few	CAIHGTSGYNEQFF	TGTGCCATCCACGGGACTAGCGGTTACAATGAGCAGTTCTTC
TRBV27	15	TRBJ1-5	-	few	CASSADFSLYQPQHF	TGTGCCAGCAGTGCCGATTTCAGCCTTTATCAGCCCCAGCATTTT
TRBV12-3/TRBV12-4	17	TRBJ1-1	-	-	CASSLVYQGGLNTEAFF	TGTGCCAGCAGTTTAGTTTACCAGGGAGGTTTGAACACTGAAGCTTTCTTT